This entry describes one T cell receptor beta chain. This entry is derived from a study of OX40 agonist ivuxolimab in advanced cancers. TCRdb's table, derived via immunoSEQ multiplex PCR, lists solely in-frame clones and lacks some. The table lists some 76,000 clones, approximately 90% of them singletons. From germline, CDR1 is LNHDA and CDR2 SQIVND (reference sequence). V gave up 8 bases and J gave up 2 bases, with 13 bases separating them. The length of the CDR3 is 15 residues. This chain links TRBV19 with TRBJ1-6; D is unclear. Specimen: CD4+ or CD8+ T cells sorted from blood, collected in a trial of the OX40 agonist ivuxolimab. The receptor was isolated from an adult with an advanced solid tumor such as melanoma, head and neck, liver or kidney cancer. CDR3 DNA sequence: TGTGCCAGTCTATCCCGGCCGGCCTATAATTCACCCCTCCACTTT. It yields the protein CASLSRPAYNSPLHF.